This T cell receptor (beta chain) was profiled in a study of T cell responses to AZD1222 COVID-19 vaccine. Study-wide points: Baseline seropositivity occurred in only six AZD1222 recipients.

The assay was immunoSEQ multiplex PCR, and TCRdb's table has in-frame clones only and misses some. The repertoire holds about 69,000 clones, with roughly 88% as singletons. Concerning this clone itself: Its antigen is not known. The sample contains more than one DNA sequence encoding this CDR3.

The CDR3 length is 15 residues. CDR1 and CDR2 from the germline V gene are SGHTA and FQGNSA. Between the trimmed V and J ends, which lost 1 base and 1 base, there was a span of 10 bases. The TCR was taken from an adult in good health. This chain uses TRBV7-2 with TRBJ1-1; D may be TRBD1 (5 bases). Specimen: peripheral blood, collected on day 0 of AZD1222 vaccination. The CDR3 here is CASSLVGQTNTEAFF. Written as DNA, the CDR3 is TGTGCCAGCAGCTTAGTCGGACAAACGAACACTGAAGCTTTCTTT. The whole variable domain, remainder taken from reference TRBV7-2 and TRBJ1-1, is GAGVSQSPSNKVTEKGKDVELRCDPISGHTALYWYRQSLGQGLEFLIYFQGNSAPDKSGLPSDRFSAERTGGSVSTLTIQRTQQEDSAVYLCASSLVGQTNTEAFFGQGTRLTVV.